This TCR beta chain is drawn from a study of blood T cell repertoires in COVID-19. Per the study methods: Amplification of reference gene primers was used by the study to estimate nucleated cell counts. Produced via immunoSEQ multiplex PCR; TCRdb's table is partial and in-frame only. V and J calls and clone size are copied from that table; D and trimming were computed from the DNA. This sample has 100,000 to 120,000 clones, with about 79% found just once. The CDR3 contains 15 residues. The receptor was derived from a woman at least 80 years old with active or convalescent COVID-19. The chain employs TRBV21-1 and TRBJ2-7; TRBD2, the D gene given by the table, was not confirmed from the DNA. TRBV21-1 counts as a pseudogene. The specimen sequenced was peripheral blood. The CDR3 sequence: CASSSPAGERYEQYF. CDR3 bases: TGTGCCAGCAGCAGCCCGGCGGGGGAAAGGTACGAGCAGTACTTC.